Listed here are 15 T cell receptor beta chains from one sample, sequenced in a study of blood T cell repertoires in COVID-19. The repertoire was sequenced with immunoSEQ multiplex PCR; TCRdb's copy has only in-frame clones and lacks some. This table has fewer than 400,000 clones, 85% to 90% appearing once. The sample comprised PBMCs or T cells enriched from blood (not recorded which). These receptors came from a man aged 25-45 years who had recovered from COVID-19.

The chain uses TRBV11-3 and TRBJ1-2; D gene uncertain. CDR1 and CDR2 from the germline V gene are SGHNT and YENEEA. The V and J ends lost 7 bases and 8 bases respectively, with 17 bases between them. There are 13 residues in the CDR3. CDR3 in DNA: TGTGCCAGCACCCACCAACGGGGAGGAGGCTACACCTTC. Protein product: CASTHQRGGGYTF.

The V call is TRBV10-3, the J call TRBJ1-2, with a tentative D call TRBD1 (5 bases). This CDR3 spans 15 amino acids. Trimming shortened V by 0 bases and J by 8 bases, and 16 bases separated the two germline ends. Looked up from germline, CDR1 is ENHRY and CDR2 is SYGVKD. The CDR3 DNA is TGTGCCATCAGTGAGTCGATGCAGGGAGCGGGCGGCTACACCTTC. Protein product: CAISESMQGAGGYTF.

The chain recombines TRBV7-8 with TRBJ1-6; TRBD1 might be the D (5 bases). The CDR3 is 13 amino acids. CDR1 is SGHVS, CDR2 FQNEAQ, per germline. V was clipped by 4 bases and J by 10 bases, with 11 bases between them. The CDR3 DNA is TGTGCCAGCAGCTCAAGACAGAACTCACCCCTCCACTTT. As protein: CASSSRQNSPLHF.

V is TRBV24-1 and J is TRBJ1-4, with 7 bases matching TRBD1. The CDR3 has 16 amino acids. Trimming at V came to 5 bases and at J to 4 bases, leaving 9 bases not matched to a gene. The germline gives CDR1 KGHDR, CDR2 SFDVKD. The CDR3 DNA follows: TGTGCCACCAGTGCTGGCTCGGGACAGATTAATGAAAAACTGTTTTTT. Amino acids: CATSAGSGQINEKLFF.

The genes are TRBV19 and TRBJ2-1; TRBD1 aligns across 9 bases. With V trimmed by 9 bases and J by 10 bases, 13 bases remained unmatched. The germline CDR1 and CDR2 sequences are LNHDA and SQIVND (reference sequence). The length of the CDR3 is 14 residues. The CDR3 sequence: CASNSQGAKREQFF. As DNA, the CDR3 is TGTGCCAGCAATTCACAGGGGGCCAAAAGGGAGCAGTTCTTC.

Note on this clone: This sample also contains other DNA sequences that code for the same CDR3. The rearrangement joins TRBV20-1 to TRBJ1-2, with TRBD1 identical over 7 bases. The CDR3 spans 11 residues. The junction had 1 base not matched to a gene; V was cut back by 5 bases and J by 4 bases. CDR1 and CDR2 (germline): DFQATT, SNEGSKA (reference sequence). CDR3 residues: CSARQGYGYTF. The CDR3 DNA reads as TGCAGTGCTCGACAGGGCTATGGCTACACCTTC.

The rearrangement joins TRBV7-2 to TRBJ2-1; TRBD2 matches 10 bases. V trimming: 4 bases; J trimming: 7 bases; junction bases outside the gene matches: 4. The CDR3 loop spans 14 amino acids. Per the germline V gene, CDR1 is SGHTA and CDR2 is FQGNSA. In DNA, the CDR3 is TGTGCCAGCAGCTCCGGACTAGCGGCAAATGAGCAGTTCTTC. Protein sequence: CASSSGLAANEQFF.

The rearrangement links TRBV11-3 to TRBJ2-2; perhaps TRBD2 as D (5 bases). The CDR3 is made up of 16 amino acids. Trimming pared 5 bases from V and 1 base from J, leaving 14 bases between. The V gene's germline CDR1 is SGHNT and CDR2 YENEEA. CDR3: CASSGRLSGNTGELFF. The CDR3 DNA reads TGTGCCAGCAGCGGACGACTGAGCGGGAACACCGGGGAGCTGTTTTTT.

This clone was recorded only once. This CDR3 is CASSLMAPQNSNQPQHF. CDR3 nucleotide sequence: TGTGCCAGCAGTTTAATGGCCCCTCAGAATAGCAATCAGCCCCAGCATTTT. This chain uses TRBV27 with TRBJ1-5; D gene ambiguous. Trimming left V 2 bases short and J 0 bases short, with 14 bases between. The CDR3 is 17 residues long. Germline CDR1 MNHEY, CDR2 SMNVEV (reference sequence).

The chain is built from TRBV5-5 and TRBJ2-2, with 11 bases aligning to TRBD2. The germline CDR1 and CDR2 sequences are SGHKS and YYEKEE (reference sequence). The CDR3 is made up of 16 amino acids. Germline trimming cut 4 bases from V and 4 bases from J; bases unmatched to any gene: 6. The CDR3 nucleotides are TGTGCCAGCAGCATTACTAGCGGGGGAGTCACCGGGGAGCTGTTTTTT. This sequence encodes CASSITSGGVTGELFF. The variable domain in full, completed from reference TRBV5-5 and TRBJ2-2, reads DAGVTQSPTHLIKTRGQQVTLRCSPISGHKSVSWYQQVLGQGPQFIFQYYEKEERGRGNFPDRFSARQFPNYSSELNVNALLLGDSALYLCASSITSGGVTGELFFGEGSRLTVL.

This chain joins TRBV4-1 and TRBJ1-2, with a weak D call TRBD1 (6 bases). V dropped 1 base and J dropped 0 bases, with 12 bases sitting between them. The germline CDR1 and CDR2 sequences are MGHRA and YSYEKL. The CDR3 spans 16 residues. CDR3 sequence reads: CASSQGLTGANYGYTF. CDR3 in DNA: TGCGCCAGCAGCCAAGGGCTGACAGGAGCTAACTATGGCTACACCTTC.

The V call is TRBV9, the J call TRBJ1-5; D unresolved. In germline, CDR1 is SGDLS, CDR2 YYNGEE. This CDR3 region has 15 residues. Trimming stripped 2 bases from V and 1 base from J, with 10 bases between. DNA of the CDR3: TGTGCCAGCAGCGTTATGCCAGGCAGCAATCAGCCCCAGCATTTT. Its translation: CASSVMPGSNQPQHF.

This rearrangement joins TRBV5-4 to TRBJ1-4; no reliable D call. Trimming cost V 4 bases and J 0 bases, with 13 bases left between them. Germline V gene data show CDR1 as SGHNT and CDR2 as YYREEE (reference sequence). This CDR3 spans 16 amino acids. CDR3 in DNA: TGTGCCAGCAGCCCTAGAAACGACGCAACTAATGAAAAACTGTTTTTT. Protein product: CASSPRNDATNEKLFF.

The V call is TRBV2, the J call TRBJ1-1; the match to TRBD1 covers 8 bases. V lost 0 bases to trimming and J lost 5 bases; unmatched junction nucleotides: 11. Per the germline V gene, CDR1 is SNHLY and CDR2 is FYNNEI. The CDR3 is 17 residues long. The CDR3 nucleotides read TGTGCCAGCAGTGAAGCGGCAGGGGGCAACCGGGGAACTGAAGCTTTCTTT. Protein sequence: CASSEAAGGNRGTEAFF.

The chain recombines TRBV12-1 with TRBJ2-7; TRBD2 reflects the table's D call only, with no check against the DNA. TRBV12-1 is designated a pseudogene. This CDR3 is 18 amino acids long. The CDR3 sequence: CASSPHDTNSEGSYEQYF. The CDR3 bases are TGTGCCAGCAGCCCACACGATACAAACAGTGAGGGATCCTACGAGCAGTACTTC.